These 17 T cell receptor beta chains were all obtained from the same sample, sequenced in a study of T cell responses to AZD1222 COVID-19 vaccine. Generated by immunoSEQ multiplex PCR, the TCRdb table keeps only in-frame clones and is missing some. Of approximately 120,000 clones listed, roughly 90% are singletons. Sample: peripheral blood, taken on day 0 of AZD1222 vaccination. These receptors all come from an adult in good health.

V usage is TRBV15 and J usage is TRBJ2-7, with 11 bases aligning to TRBD2. The CDR3 extends over 16 amino acids. J gave up 5 bases and V 1 base, and 7 bases lay outside the gene matches. Per germline, CDR1 LNHNV and CDR2 YYDKDF (reference sequence). CDR3 coding DNA: TGTGCCACCAGCAGAGGTAGCGGGGGGGCGTCGCACGAGCAGTACTTC. This sequence encodes CATSRGSGGASHEQYF.

This clone was recorded a few times. This sequence joins TRBV27 and TRBJ1-1; TRBD1 might be the D (5 bases). Between the trimmed V and J ends, which lost 5 bases and 4 bases, there was a span of 17 bases. Per the germline V gene, CDR1 is MNHEY and CDR2 is SMNVEV (reference sequence). This CDR3 spans 15 amino acids. CDR3 region: CASSPAGVRGTEAFF. The CDR3 region has the DNA TGTGCCAGCAGTCCGGCTGGTGTGAGGGGCACTGAAGCTTTCTTT.

The CDR3 loop is CASSFVRGASTEAFF. CDR3 bases: TGTGCCAGCAGCTTCGTGCGGGGGGCGAGCACTGAAGCTTTCTTT. The rearrangement uses TRBV7-9 and TRBJ1-1, with D possibly being TRBD1 (6 bases). The V end was cut by 3 bases, the J end by 4 bases, with 15 bases between. The CDR3 is 15 residues long. Germline V gives CDR1 SEHNR, CDR2 FQNEAQ (reference sequence).

The J gene is TRBJ1-5, the V gene TRBV19; D gene unclear. The CDR3 spans 13 residues. Germline V gene sequence: CDR1 LNHDA, CDR2 SQIVND (reference sequence). V lost 5 bases, J lost 3 bases, and 8 bases lay in between. CDR3 nucleotides: TGTGCCAGTAGTGAGGCAGTCAATCAGCCCCAGCATTTT. Protein product: CASSEAVNQPQHF.

The chain links TRBV28 to TRBJ2-3; D possibly corresponds to TRBD1 (5 bases). CDR1 is MDHEN, CDR2 SYDVKM, per germline. The CDR3 spans 14 residues. Trimming pared 4 bases from V and 3 bases from J, leaving 11 bases between. The DNA of the CDR3 is TGTGCCAGCAGTTCCTATTCAGGGACAGATACGCAGTATTTT. It encodes CASSSYSGTDTQYF. Full variable domain (outside the CDR3, taken from reference TRBV28 and TRBJ2-3): DVKVTQSSRYLVKRTGEKVFLECVQDMDHENMFWYRQDPGLGLRLIYFSYDVKMKEKGDIPEGYSVSREKKERFSLILESASTNQTSMYLCASSSYSGTDTQYFGPGTRLTVL.

This CDR3 is CASSDAGTDPYEQYF. In DNA, the CDR3 is TGTGCCAGCAGTGACGCGGGGACGGACCCCTACGAGCAGTACTTC. The chain uses TRBV2 and TRBJ2-7, with D maybe TRBD2 (6 bases). From germline, CDR1 is SNHLY and CDR2 FYNNEI. This CDR3 is built from 15 residues. V dropped 3 bases and J dropped 2 bases, with 14 bases sitting between them.

V gene TRBV11-2 combines with J gene TRBJ1-4; 7 bases are shared with TRBD1. The CDR3 is 15 residues long. V lost 0 bases and J lost 7; bases outside the gene matches: 5. The germline gives CDR1 SGHAT, CDR2 FQNNGV. The CDR3 DNA follows: TGTGCCAGCAGCTTAGATACAGGGGTTGCTGAAAAACTGTTTTTT. Encoded protein: CASSLDTGVAEKLFF.

This chain uses TRBV30 with TRBJ1-4; no firm D call. CDR1 is GTSNPN and CDR2 is SVGIG in the germline V gene (reference sequence). Trimming took 7 bases from V and 2 from J, leaving 23 bases between them. The CDR3 is made up of 17 amino acids. CDR3 protein: CAFWAVAGSPTNEKLFF. The CDR3 DNA reads TGTGCCTTCTGGGCAGTCGCGGGGAGTCCGACTAATGAAAAACTGTTTTTT.

This clone was counted once. CDR3: CASSIQDREGPTEAFF. The CDR3 DNA sequence: TGTGCCAGTAGTATTCAGGACAGGGAGGGGCCCACTGAAGCTTTCTTT. The V gene is TRBV19, the J gene TRBJ1-1, with 8 bases matching TRBD1. V shed 3 bases, J shed 4 bases, and the junction held 10 bases outside the gene matches. The CDR3 is made up of 16 amino acids. Germline CDR1 LNHDA, CDR2 SQIVND (reference sequence).

This rearrangement joins TRBV4-3 to TRBJ1-1, with TRBD1 identical over 8 bases. Unmatched junction bases numbered 13, after V lost 1 base and J lost 0 bases. Per the germline V gene, CDR1 is LGHNA and CDR2 is YSLEER. There are 19 residues in the CDR3. The CDR3 DNA reads TGCGCCAGCAGCCAAGGGATCACGAGGCAGGGGGCTTTGAACACTGAAGCTTTCTTT. Protein sequence: CASSQGITRQGALNTEAFF.

The chain links TRBV28 to TRBJ2-3; possible D gene TRBD1, 5 bases. This CDR3 is built from 15 residues. CDR1 is MDHEN and CDR2 is SYDVKM in the germline V gene. V lost 1 base and J 1 base, leaving 9 bases between the germline ends. Written as DNA, the CDR3 is TGTGCCAGCAGTTTATCTGAAGGGGGCACAGATACGCAGTATTTT. It yields the protein CASSLSEGGTDTQYF.

The V call is TRBV19, the J call TRBJ1-2; TRBD1 might be the D (6 bases). Trimming stripped 8 bases from V and 6 bases from J, with 16 bases between. The CDR3 covers 13 residues. Per the germline V gene, CDR1 is LNHDA and CDR2 is SQIVND (reference sequence). The CDR3 region is CASAGRGVDGYTF. The CDR3 nucleotides read TGTGCCAGTGCGGGCAGGGGTGTTGATGGCTACACCTTC.

This clone was seen once. The rearrangement links TRBV6-2 or TRBV6-3 to TRBJ2-1; 15 bases agree with TRBD2. There are 16 residues in the CDR3. The V gene end was trimmed by 2 bases and the J gene end by 7 bases; junction bases not matched to a gene: 3. Germline CDR1 reads MNHEY; CDR2 reads SVGEGT. The CDR3 reads CASSYRGTSGGNEQFF. The CDR3, as DNA: TGTGCCAGCAGTTACCGGGGGACTAGCGGGGGGAATGAGCAGTTCTTC.

The J gene is TRBJ1-1, the V gene TRBV10-3; D is unresolved. Looked up from germline, CDR1 is ENHRY and CDR2 is SYGVKD. Trimming left V 6 bases short and J 6 bases short, with 14 bases between. This CDR3 is built from 13 residues. The CDR3 region has the DNA TGTGCCATCAGCCTTGGCCCCGGGTCTGAAGCTTTCTTT. Protein product: CAISLGPGSEAFF.

V is TRBV30 and J is TRBJ2-5, with D possibly called TRBD1 or TRBD2 (5 bases each). The CDR3 has 16 amino acids. The V end lost 0 bases, the J end lost 5 bases, and 19 bases lay between the germline ends. Germline V gene data show CDR1 as GTSNPN and CDR2 as SVGIG (reference sequence). The CDR3 DNA is TGTGCCTGGAGTGTTCCGGCGGCGTCATGGGGGGAGACCCAGTACTTC. Translation: CAWSVPAASWGETQYF.

The chain recombines TRBV2 with TRBJ2-3; D gene uncertain. Germline CDR1 reads SNHLY; CDR2 reads FYNNEI. Trimming took off 7 bases at V and 6 bases at J, with 17 bases between the two ends. CDR3 size: 14 residues. The CDR3 region is CASTDMPIRDTQYF. The DNA of the CDR3 is TGTGCCAGCACAGACATGCCCATCCGGGATACGCAGTATTTT. The entire variable domain, with the rest obtained from reference TRBV2 and TRBJ2-3, is as follows: EPEVTQTPSHQVTQMGQEVILRCVPISNHLYFYWYRQILGQKVEFLVSFYNNEISEKSEIFDDQFSVERPDGSNFTLKIRSTKLEDSAMYFCASTDMPIRDTQYFGPGTRLTVL.

This chain connects TRBV5-6 to TRBJ1-2; D is undetermined. With 1 base removed from V and 4 bases from J, the gap between germline ends came to 11 bases. Per germline, CDR1 SGHDT and CDR2 YYEEEE. The CDR3 totals 14 residues. The CDR3 coding sequence is TGTGCCAGCAGCTTGCCGTCTCTGGGCTATGGCTACACCTTC. Protein sequence: CASSLPSLGYGYTF.